This T cell receptor beta chain is from a study of T cells in Graves' hyperthyroidism and ophthalmopathy. Regarding the study as a whole: Blood also held most thyroid clonotypes expanded beyond 0.001.

It was uncontrolled infection, other autoimmune disease, pregnancy or lactation that excluded patients. Diagnosing involved the use of clinical symptoms, serum thyroxine and TRAb, thyroid ultrasound and orbital computed tomography. The source material, RNA transcripts, was used to amplify TCR beta CDR3 regions. TCR CDR3 regions were first amplified by RT-PCR with HTBI primers. TCRdb itself ran the multiplex PCR reads through MiXCR, one entry per CDR3 protein. The sample consists of about 160,000 distinct CDR3 sequences, just under 9.5% of them appearing once. This clonotype has more than one count but fewer than ten. Its antigen is as yet unknown. This CDR3 is 9 amino acids long. CDR1 is LNHDA and CDR2 is SQIVND in the germline V gene (reference sequence). Trimming stripped 8 bases from V and 13 bases from J, with 9 bases between.

This chain uses TRBV19 with TRBJ2-1, with a possible D match to TRBD1 (6 bases). The sample comprised blood. The sequence derives from a woman between 18 and 29 years old with Graves' hyperthyroidism that later progressed to Graves' ophthalmopathy. CDR3 sequence: CASGQFQFF. The CDR3 DNA reads TGTGCCAGTGGACAGTTTCAGTTCTTC.